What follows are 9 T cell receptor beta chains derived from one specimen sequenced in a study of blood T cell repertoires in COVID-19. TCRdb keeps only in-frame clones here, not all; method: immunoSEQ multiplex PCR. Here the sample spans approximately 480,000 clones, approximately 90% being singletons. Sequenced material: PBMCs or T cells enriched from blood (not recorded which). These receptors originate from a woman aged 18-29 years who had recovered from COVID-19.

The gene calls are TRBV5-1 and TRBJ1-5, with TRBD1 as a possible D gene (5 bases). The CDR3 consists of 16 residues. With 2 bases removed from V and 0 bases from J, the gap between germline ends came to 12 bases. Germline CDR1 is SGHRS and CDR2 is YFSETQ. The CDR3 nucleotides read TGCGCCAGCAGCTTCGAACAGGCGAATAGCAATCAGCCCCAGCATTTT. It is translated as CASSFEQANSNQPQHF.

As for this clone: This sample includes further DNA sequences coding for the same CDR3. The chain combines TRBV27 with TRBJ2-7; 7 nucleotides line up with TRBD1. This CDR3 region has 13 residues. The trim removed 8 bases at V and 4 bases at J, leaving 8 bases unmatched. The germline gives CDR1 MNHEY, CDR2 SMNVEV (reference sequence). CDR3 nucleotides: TGTGCCAGCTCCCGGGACAGCTATTACGAGCAGTACTTC. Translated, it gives CASSRDSYYEQYF.

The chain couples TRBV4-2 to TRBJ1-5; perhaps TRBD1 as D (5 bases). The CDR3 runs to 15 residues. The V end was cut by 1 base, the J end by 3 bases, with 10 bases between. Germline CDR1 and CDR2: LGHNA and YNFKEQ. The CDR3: CASSQVGGVNQPQHF. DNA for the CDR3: TGTGCCAGCAGCCAAGTGGGGGGAGTCAATCAGCCCCAGCATTTT.

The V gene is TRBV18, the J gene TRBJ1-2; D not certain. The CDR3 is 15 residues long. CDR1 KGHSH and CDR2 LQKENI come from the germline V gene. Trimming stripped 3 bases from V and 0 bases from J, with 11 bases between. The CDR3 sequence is CASSPLTSPNYGYTF. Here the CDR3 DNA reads TGTGCCAGCTCACCGCTGACAAGCCCTAACTATGGCTACACCTTC. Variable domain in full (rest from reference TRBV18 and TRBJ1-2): NAGVMQNPRHLVRRRGQEARLRCSPMKGHSHVYWYRQLPEEGLKFMVYLQKENIIDESGMPKERFSAEFPKEGPSILRIQQVVRGDSAAYFCASSPLTSPNYGYTFGSGTRLTVV.

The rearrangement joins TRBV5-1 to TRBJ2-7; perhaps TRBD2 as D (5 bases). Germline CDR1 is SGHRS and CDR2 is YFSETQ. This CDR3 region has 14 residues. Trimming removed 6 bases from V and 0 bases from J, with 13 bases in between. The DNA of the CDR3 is TGCGCCAGCACAGCGGACCTCAACTCCTACGAGCAGTACTTC. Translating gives CASTADLNSYEQYF.

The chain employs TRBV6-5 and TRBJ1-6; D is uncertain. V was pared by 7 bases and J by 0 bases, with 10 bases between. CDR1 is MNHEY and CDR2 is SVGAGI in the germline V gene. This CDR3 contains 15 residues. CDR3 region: CASKGGDSYNSPLHF. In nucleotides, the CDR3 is TGTGCCAGCAAGGGCGGGGACTCCTATAATTCACCCCTCCACTTT.

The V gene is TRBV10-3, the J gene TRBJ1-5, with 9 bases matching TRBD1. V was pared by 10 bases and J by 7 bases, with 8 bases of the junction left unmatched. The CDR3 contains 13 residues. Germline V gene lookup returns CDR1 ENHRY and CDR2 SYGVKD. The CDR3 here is CATSQGAEQPQHF. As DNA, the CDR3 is TGTGCCACTTCACAGGGGGCTGAGCAGCCCCAGCATTTT.

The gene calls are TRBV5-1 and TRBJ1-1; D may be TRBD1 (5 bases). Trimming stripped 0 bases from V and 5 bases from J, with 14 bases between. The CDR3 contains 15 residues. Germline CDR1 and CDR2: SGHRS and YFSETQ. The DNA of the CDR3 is TGCGCCAGCAGCTTGGGCTACGGGGGAGGGACTGAAGCTTTCTTT. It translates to CASSLGYGGGTEAFF.

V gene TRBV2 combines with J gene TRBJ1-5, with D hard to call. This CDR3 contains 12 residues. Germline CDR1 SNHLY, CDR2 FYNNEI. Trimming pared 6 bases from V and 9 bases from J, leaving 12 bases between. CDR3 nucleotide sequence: TGTGCCAGCAGCTCAAGCCCCTCGCCCCAGCATTTT. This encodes CASSSSPSPQHF.